Only a few counts were recorded for the clone carrying this TCR beta chain. The sample belongs to a study of sequential checkpoint blockade in melanoma. About the study: Randomization was 1:1 between first-line nivolumab→ipilimumab and ipilimumab→nivolumab. After both sequences, patients received maintenance nivolumab.

Treatment of the sample: randomized to nivolumab then ipilimumab (arm A) or the reverse (arm B). None of the patients previously received DNA-damaging chemotherapy. PBMC sorting kept live CD3+CD8+ cells without CD19 or CD56. CDR3 length: 13 amino acids. The germline gives CDR1 PRHDT, CDR2 FYEKMQ (reference sequence). V was pared by 3 bases and J by 1 base, with 6 bases between. The assay was immunoSEQ multiplex PCR, and TCRdb's table has in-frame clones only and misses some. Of 25,000 to 35,000 clones listed, around 80% are singletons. The input for sequencing was CD8+ T cells sorted from blood (inferred from file names), taken from a patient given nivolumab and ipilimumab in sequence. This sequence was found in a human donor with melanoma. V usage is TRBV13 and J usage is TRBJ1-1; no clear D. The CDR3: CASSLGSNTEAFF. The CDR3 DNA reads as TGTGCCAGCAGCTTGGGCTCGAACACTGAAGCTTTCTTT.